The entry below describes one T cell receptor (beta chain). One end of the junction varies from germline; a read error may be responsible. Genomic DNA of each subset was evenly split across several immunoSEQ plates. Produced via immunoSEQ multiplex PCR; TCRdb's table is partial and in-frame only. The sample lists 230,000 or so clones; 60% to 80% were seen once. This specimen belongs to a study of shared clonotypes between healthy human individuals. Germline-derived CDR1 and CDR2 are SGHNT and YYREEE (reference sequence). CDR3 length equals 14 residues. V and J are TRBV5-4 and TRBJ2-2; D remains unclear. The sample was memory CD4+ T cells sorted from blood. As for subset: CD45RA-negative fraction. This clonotype originated in a man aged 30-40 years in good health. CDR3 coding DNA: TGTGCCAGCAGCTTGTCTACGAACGCCGGGGAGCTGTTTTTT. This gives the protein CASSLSTNAGELFF.